This T cell receptor beta chain was recovered during a study of control samples from healthy donors and cancer patients. V was clipped by 5 bases and J by 2 bases, with 19 bases between them. CDR1 SGHDT and CDR2 YYEEEE come from the germline V gene. This CDR3 region has 16 residues. The data were produced by immunoSEQ multiplex PCR, yet TCRdb's version contains in-frame clones alone and is incomplete. In the table there are about 160,000 clones, 85% to 95% of which are singletons. The specimen sequenced was blood. This chain connects TRBV5-6 to TRBJ1-2, with a possible D match to TRBD1 (6 bases). The source of this sequence is a woman aged 60-70 years in good health. CDR3 residues: CASRSFWGAANYGYTF. In nucleotides, the CDR3 is TGTGCCAGCAGGAGTTTTTGGGGGGCAGCGAACTATGGCTACACCTTC.